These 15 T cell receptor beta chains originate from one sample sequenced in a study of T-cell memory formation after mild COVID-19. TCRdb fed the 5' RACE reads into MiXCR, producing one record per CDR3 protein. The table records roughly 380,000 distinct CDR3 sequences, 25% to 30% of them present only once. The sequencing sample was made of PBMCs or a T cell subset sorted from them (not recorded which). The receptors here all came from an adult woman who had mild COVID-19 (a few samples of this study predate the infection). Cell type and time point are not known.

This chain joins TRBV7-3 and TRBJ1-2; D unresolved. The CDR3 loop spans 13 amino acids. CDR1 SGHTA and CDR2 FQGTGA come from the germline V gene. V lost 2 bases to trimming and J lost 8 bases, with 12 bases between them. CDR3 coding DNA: TGTGCCAGCAGCTTAGGCACTGTTATGGGCTACACCTTC. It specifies CASSLGTVMGYTF.

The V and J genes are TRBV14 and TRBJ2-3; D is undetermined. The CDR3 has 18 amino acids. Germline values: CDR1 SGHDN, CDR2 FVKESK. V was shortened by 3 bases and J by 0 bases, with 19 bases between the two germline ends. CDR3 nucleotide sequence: TGTGCCAGCAGCCAGAAACTCGGGCGGAGATCTAGCACAGATACGCAGTATTTT. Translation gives CASSQKLGRRSSTDTQYF.

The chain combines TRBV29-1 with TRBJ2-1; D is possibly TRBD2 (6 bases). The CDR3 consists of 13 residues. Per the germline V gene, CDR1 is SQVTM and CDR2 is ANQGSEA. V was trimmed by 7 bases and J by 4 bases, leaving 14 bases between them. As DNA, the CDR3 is TGCAGCGCTTCAGGAGGGCCTTACAATGAGCAGTTCTTC. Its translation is CSASGGPYNEQFF.

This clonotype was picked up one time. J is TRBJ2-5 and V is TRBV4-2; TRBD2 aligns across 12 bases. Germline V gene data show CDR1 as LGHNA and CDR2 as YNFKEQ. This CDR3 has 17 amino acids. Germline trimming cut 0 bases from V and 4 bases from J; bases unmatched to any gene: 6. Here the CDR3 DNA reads TGTGCCAGCAGCCAAGAGCTAGCGGGGGGGCCTGGAGAGACCCAGTACTTC. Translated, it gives CASSQELAGGPGETQYF.

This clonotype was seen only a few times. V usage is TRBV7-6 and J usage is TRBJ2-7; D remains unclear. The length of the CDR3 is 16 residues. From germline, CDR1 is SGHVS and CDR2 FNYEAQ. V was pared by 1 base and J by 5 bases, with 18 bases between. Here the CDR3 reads CASSLGDRYRSHEQYF. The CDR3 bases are TGTGCCAGCAGCTTAGGCGATCGGTACCGGTCCCACGAGCAGTACTTC.

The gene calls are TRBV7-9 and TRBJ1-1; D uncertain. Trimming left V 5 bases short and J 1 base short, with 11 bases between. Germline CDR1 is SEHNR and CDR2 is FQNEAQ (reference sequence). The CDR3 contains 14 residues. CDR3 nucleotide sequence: TGTGCCAGCAGCCCGCTGGACGGGAACACTGAAGCTTTCTTT. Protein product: CASSPLDGNTEAFF. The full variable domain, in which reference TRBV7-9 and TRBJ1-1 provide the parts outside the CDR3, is DTGVSQNPRHKITKRGQNVTFRCDPISEHNRLYWYRQTLGQGPEFLTYFQNEAQLEKSRLLSDRFSAERPKGSFSTLEIQRTEQGDSAMYLCASSPLDGNTEAFFGQGTRLTVV.

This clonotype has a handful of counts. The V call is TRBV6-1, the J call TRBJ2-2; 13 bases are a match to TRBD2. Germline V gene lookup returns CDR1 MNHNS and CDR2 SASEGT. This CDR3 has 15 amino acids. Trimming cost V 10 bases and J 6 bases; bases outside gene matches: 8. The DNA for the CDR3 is TGTGCCACCCGGGCCGGACTAGCGGGAGCCGGGGAGCTGTTTTTT. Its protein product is CATRAGLAGAGELFF.

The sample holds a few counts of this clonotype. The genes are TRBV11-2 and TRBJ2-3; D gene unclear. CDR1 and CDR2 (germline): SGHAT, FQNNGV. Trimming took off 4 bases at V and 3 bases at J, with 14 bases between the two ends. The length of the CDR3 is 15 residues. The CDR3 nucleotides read TGTGCCAGCAGCTCCTCCCTGGGCAGAACAGATACGCAGTATTTT. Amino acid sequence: CASSSSLGRTDTQYF.

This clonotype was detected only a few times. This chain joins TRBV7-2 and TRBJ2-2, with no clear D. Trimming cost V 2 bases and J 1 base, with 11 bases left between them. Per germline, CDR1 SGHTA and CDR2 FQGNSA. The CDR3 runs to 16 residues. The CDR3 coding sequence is TGTGCCAGCAGCTTACTAGGACCGGAGAACACCGGGGAGCTGTTTTTT. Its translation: CASSLLGPENTGELFF.

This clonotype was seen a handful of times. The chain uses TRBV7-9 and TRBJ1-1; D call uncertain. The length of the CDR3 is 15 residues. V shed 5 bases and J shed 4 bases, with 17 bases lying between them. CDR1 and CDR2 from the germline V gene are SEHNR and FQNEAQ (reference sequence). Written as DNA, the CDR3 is TGTGCCAGCAGCGGCCCTGATTCTGTGGGCACTGAAGCTTTCTTT. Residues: CASSGPDSVGTEAFF.

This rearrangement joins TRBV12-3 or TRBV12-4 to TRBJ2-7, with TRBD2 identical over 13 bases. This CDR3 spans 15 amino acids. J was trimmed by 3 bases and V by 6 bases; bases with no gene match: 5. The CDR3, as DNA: TGTGCCAGCAGCTCACTAGCGGGAGGGATCTACGAGCAGTACTTC. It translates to CASSSLAGGIYEQYF.

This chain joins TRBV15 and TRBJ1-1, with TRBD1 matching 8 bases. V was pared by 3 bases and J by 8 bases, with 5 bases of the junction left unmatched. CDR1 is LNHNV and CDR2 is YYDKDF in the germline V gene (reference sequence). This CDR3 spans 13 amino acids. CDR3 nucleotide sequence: TGTGCCACCAGCAGGGCGGACAGGGCCGAAGCTTTCTTT. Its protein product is CATSRADRAEAFF.

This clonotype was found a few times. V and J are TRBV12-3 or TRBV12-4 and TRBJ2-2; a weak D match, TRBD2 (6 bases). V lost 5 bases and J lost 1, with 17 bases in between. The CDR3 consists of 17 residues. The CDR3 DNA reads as TGTGCCAGCAGTCTTAATTCGGGACTCATGAACACCGGGGAGCTGTTTTTT. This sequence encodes CASSLNSGLMNTGELFF.

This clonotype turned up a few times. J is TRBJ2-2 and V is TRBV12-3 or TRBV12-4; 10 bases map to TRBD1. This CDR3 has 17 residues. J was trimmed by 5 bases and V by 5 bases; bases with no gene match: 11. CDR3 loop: CASSPPPGQGRTGELFF. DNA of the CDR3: TGTGCCAGCAGTCCCCCCCCGGGACAGGGGAGGACCGGGGAGCTGTTTTTT.

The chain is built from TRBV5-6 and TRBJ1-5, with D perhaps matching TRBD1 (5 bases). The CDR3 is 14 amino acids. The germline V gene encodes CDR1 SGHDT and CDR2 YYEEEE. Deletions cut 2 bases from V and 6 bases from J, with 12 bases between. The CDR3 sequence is CASSFGTTAQPQHF. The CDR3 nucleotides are TGTGCCAGCAGCTTCGGGACGACGGCTCAGCCCCAGCATTTT.